The next 7 T cell receptor beta chains were all read from a single sample in a study of regulatory T cells in long-lasting Graves disease. The time point here: newly diagnosed GD, antithyroid drugs for less than 3 months. Extracted PBMC RNA gave rise to the TCR library. Researchers made TCR beta libraries by using iRepertoire HTBI primers and running Arm-PCR on CDR3 regions. TCRdb used MiXCR to reprocess the multiplex PCR reads, holding one entry per CDR3 protein. The sample has about 350,000 distinct CDR3 sequences; 15% to 20% are singletons. These sequences were also reported in another study, on T cells in Graves' hyperthyroidism and ophthalmopathy.

This material consisted of peripheral blood mononuclear cells (PBMCs), taken at new diagnosis, from a patient treated with antithyroid drugs. These receptors came from a woman between 18 and 29 years old with Graves disease.

This chain joins TRBV5-1 and TRBJ2-6, with D unresolved. The CDR3 runs 16 residues. Germline CDR1 reads SGHRS; CDR2 reads YFSETQ. Deletions cut 0 bases from V and 0 bases from J, with 7 bases between. CDR3 coding DNA: TGCGCCAGCAGCTTGGGACGGCTCTCTGGGGCCAACGTCCTGACTTTC. It yields the protein CASSLGRLSGANVLTF.

At least ten counts were recorded for this clonotype. The genes are TRBV11-2 and TRBJ2-5; D not resolved. CDR3 length: 14 residues. CDR1 and CDR2 (germline): SGHAT, FQNNGV. Deletions cut 2 bases from V and 5 bases from J, with 12 bases between. For the CDR3, the DNA is TGTGCCAGCAGCTTATTCCCCGCCGGGGAGACCCAGTACTTC. It is translated as CASSLFPAGETQYF.

This chain uses TRBV7-6 with TRBJ2-3; possibly TRBD2 for D (6 bases). This CDR3 has 15 amino acids. The V gene's germline CDR1 is SGHVS and CDR2 FNYEAQ. V was trimmed by 1 base and J by 0 bases, leaving 8 bases between them. The CDR3, as DNA: TGTGCCAGCAGCTTAGTCGGGGGTAGCACAGATACGCAGTATTTT. This encodes CASSLVGGSTDTQYF.

This clonotype occurred many times. CDR3 region: CASSRGTGGTSDTQYF. In nucleotides, the CDR3 is TGTGCCAGTAGTAGAGGGACAGGGGGGACCTCAGATACGCAGTATTTT. The gene calls are TRBV19 and TRBJ2-3; 11 bases fit TRBD1. This CDR3 is built from 16 residues. Trimming at V came to 4 bases and at J to 4 bases, leaving 7 bases not matched to a gene. Germline V CDR1 and CDR2: LNHDA, SQIVND (reference sequence). Full variable domain (outside the CDR3, taken from reference TRBV19 and TRBJ2-3): DGGITQSPKYLFRKEGQNVTLSCEQNLNHDAMYWYRQDPGQGLRLIYYSQIVNDFQKGDIAEGYSVSREKKESFPLTVTSAQKNPTAFYLCASSRGTGGTSDTQYFGPGTRLTVL.

This clonotype was counted many times. J is TRBJ2-2 and V is TRBV7-9; weak D call: TRBD1 (6 bases). This CDR3 contains 13 residues. Germline V gives CDR1 SEHNR, CDR2 FQNEAQ (reference sequence). The V and J ends lost 11 bases and 1 base respectively, with 11 bases between them. The CDR3 nucleotides are TGTGCCGGCGGACAGATGAACACCGGGGAGCTGTTTTTT. As protein: CAGGQMNTGELFF.

This clonotype was found many times. V gene TRBV13 combines with J gene TRBJ2-1; 10 bases match TRBD2. This CDR3 spans 14 amino acids. Germline values: CDR1 PRHDT, CDR2 FYEKMQ (reference sequence). V gave up 5 bases and J gave up 7 bases; unmatched junction bases: 5. The CDR3 nucleotides read TGTGCCAGCAGCGGGATAGCGGGGGGAAATGAGCAGTTCTTC. Translation gives CASSGIAGGNEQFF.

This clonotype was detected ten times or more. The CDR3 reads CASSQESGQPNYGYTF. CDR3 sequence (DNA): TGTGCCAGCAGCCAAGAATCAGGACAGCCTAACTATGGCTACACCTTC. The chain uses TRBV3-1 and TRBJ1-2; a possible D gene is TRBD1 (6 bases). V was shortened by 0 bases and J by 0 bases, with 11 bases between the two germline ends. The CDR3 has 16 residues. Germline assignment: CDR1 LGHDT and CDR2 YNNKEL (reference sequence). Looking up the rest from reference TRBV3-1 and TRBJ1-2 gives the full variable domain: DTAVSQTPKYLVTQMGNDKSIKCEQNLGHDTMYWYKQDSKKFLKIMFSYNNKELIINETVPNRFSPKSPDKAHLNLHINSLELGDSAVYFCASSQESGQPNYGYTFGSGTRLTVV.